These T cell receptor beta chains were read from a single sample in a study of a mutant IDH1 vaccine in newly diagnosed glioma. Profiling relied on immunoSEQ multiplex PCR, and the TCRdb table lists in-frame clones only, not all of them. The sample consists of around 31,000 clones, approximately 77% of them appearing once. These receptors' antigens are unknown. Sequences were derived from PBMCs, sampled from a glioma patient whose treatment included an IDH1 peptide vaccine. Every receptor here comes from a man aged 25 to 40 with glioma. Each CDR3 is given with its conserved first and last residue. The D gene is left open where the match is weak. The size of a clone is reported for some rows only, either as once, few or many, or as a class for expanded clones.

cdr3_aa cdr3_nt d_call v_call cdr3_length j_call clone_size
CASSLRGQYTDTQYF TGCGCCAGCAGCTTGCGGGGCCAGTACACAGATACGCAGTATTTT . TRBV5-1 15 TRBJ2-3 once
CASSLAASLIYGYTF TGTGCCAGTAGCCTCGCGGCTTCACTGATCTATGGCTACACCTTC . TRBV19 15 TRBJ1-2 .
CSVLLTSGIPYNEQFF TGCAGCGTTCTATTGACTAGCGGGATCCCCTACAATGAGCAGTTCTTC TRBD2 TRBV29-1 16 TRBJ2-1 .
CASSPDRDGGTEAFF TGCGCCAGCAGTCCAGACAGGGATGGCGGCACTGAAGCTTTCTTT TRBD1 TRBV4-1 15 TRBJ1-1 few
CASSAGTSGRAAYNEQFF TGTGCCAGCAGTGCCGGGACTAGCGGGAGGGCCGCCTACAATGAGCAGTTCTTC TRBD2 TRBV6-1 18 TRBJ2-1 .
CATSRARPGTQYF TGTGCCACCAGCAGAGCCCGCCCCGGGACCCAGTACTTC . TRBV15 13 TRBJ2-5 once
CASSASGVNYEQYF TGTGCCAGCAGCGCTAGCGGGGTCAACTACGAGCAGTACTTC TRBD2 TRBV9 14 TRBJ2-7 .
CASSLVREGGELFF TGTGCCAGCAGCTTGGTGCGGGAGGGTGGGGAGCTGTTTTTT TRBD2 TRBV5-4 14 TRBJ2-2 .
CASSWEGSGELFF TGTGCCAGCAGCTGGGAGGGATCGGGGGAGCTGTTTTTT TRBD2 TRBV5-4 13 TRBJ2-2 .
CASSLGQGRRGEKLFF TGTGCCAGCAGCTTGGGGCAGGGGCGCCGTGGTGAAAAACTGTTTTTT . TRBV7-8 16 TRBJ1-4 .
CAISVGNEQFF TGTGCCATCAGTGTCGGGAATGAGCAGTTCTTC . TRBV10-3 11 TRBJ2-1 .
CASSLREGDEQYF TGTGCCAGCAGCCTCCGGGAGGGTGACGAGCAGTACTTC TRBD2 TRBV4-2 13 TRBJ2-7 .
CASMQDTEAFF TGTGCCAGCATGCAGGACACTGAAGCTTTCTTT . TRBV6-6 11 TRBJ1-1 .
CASSSGTGPYEQYF TGCGCCAGCAGCTCCGGGACAGGGCCCTACGAGCAGTACTTC TRBD1 TRBV5-1 14 TRBJ2-7 once
CAWSWAGLFNGYTF TGTGCCTGGAGTTGGGCAGGGTTGTTTAACGGCTACACCTTC . TRBV30 14 TRBJ1-2 .
CASSPRGTFEQYF TGTGCCAGCAGTCCGCGAGGGACTTTCGAGCAGTACTTC . TRBV2 13 TRBJ2-7 .
CASSPWFEGQGIFQLAKNIQYF TGTGCCAGCAGCCCGTGGTTTGAAGGACAGGGAATATTTCAGCTAGCCAAAAACATTCAGTACTTC TRBD1 TRBV13 22 TRBJ2-4 .
CASSALPTVLNEKLFF TGTGCCAGTAGTGCCTTACCGACAGTTCTCAATGAAAAACTGTTTTTT . TRBV19 16 TRBJ1-4 few
CASSPYGGDQETQYF TGTGCCAGCTCACCATACGGGGGTGACCAAGAGACCCAGTACTTC . TRBV18 15 TRBJ2-5 .
CASSLTGTGSYNEQFF TGCGCCAGCAGCCTGACCGGGACAGGGTCCTACAATGAGCAGTTCTTC TRBD1 TRBV5-1 16 TRBJ2-1 .
CASSQGDPESGELFF TGCGCCAGCAGCCAAGGGGATCCGGAGTCCGGGGAGCTGTTTTTT . TRBV4-1 15 TRBJ2-2 .
CATGRGNTIYF TGTGCCACAGGGCGGGGAAACACCATATATTTT . TRBV6-5 11 TRBJ1-3 .
CASSLTTGGWTEAFF TGTGCCAGCAGCCTCACGACAGGGGGCTGGACTGAAGCTTTCTTT TRBD1 TRBV7-6 15 TRBJ1-1 .
CASTPLPGGTGHYEQYF TGTGCCAGCACCCCCCTGCCGGGCGGGACAGGGCACTACGAGCAGTACTTC TRBD1 TRBV27 17 TRBJ2-7 .
CAWSHGDGTGELFF TGTGCCTGGAGTCATGGGGACGGCACCGGGGAGCTGTTTTTT . TRBV30 14 TRBJ2-2 .
CASSGSSGRGYNEQFF TGTGCCAGCAGTGGATCTAGCGGGAGAGGTTACAATGAGCAGTTCTTC TRBD2 TRBV6-1 16 TRBJ2-1 .
CASSISGGTGTEAFF TGTGCCAGCAGCATATCAGGGGGGACGGGCACTGAAGCTTTCTTT TRBD1 TRBV5-6 15 TRBJ1-1 few